These T cell receptor beta chains were read from a single sample in a study of shared clonotypes between healthy human individuals. Clones were read by immunoSEQ multiplex PCR, and TCRdb kept only the in-frame ones, dropping some. The sample carries roughly 2,300,000 clones, around 93% recorded once. Material for sequencing was naive CD4+ T cells from PBMCs. These receptors were obtained from a young man in good health. Some clones in this sample may be carry-over from other donors' samples. CDR3s include the opening cysteine and the closing phenylalanine or tryptophan. Fields, in order: V gene, J gene, CDR3 protein.

TRBV19	TRBJ2-7	CASSMTGRLDEQYF
TRBV18	TRBJ2-5	CASSPVASGGQETQYF
TRBV7-8	TRBJ2-7	CASSFIVGSKSSYEQYF
TRBV19	TRBJ1-5	CASSMAITRDQPQHF
TRBV7-3	TRBJ2-2	CASSPPSGGTNTGELFF
TRBV6-6	TRBJ1-1	CASRLRVQLEAFF
TRBV30	TRBJ1-1	CAVQGDKWNTEAFF
TRBV28	TRBJ2-5	CASSSWTGVETQYF
TRBV27	TRBJ2-2	CASSLFGQGVNKRTGELFF
TRBV12-5	TRBJ2-3	CASGPDLRTDTQYF
TRBV9	TRBJ2-1	CASSVAPQGSYNEQFF
TRBV9	TRBJ1-1	CASSVAAVAWAEAFF
TRBV7-3	TRBJ2-6	CASSSTGANVLTF
TRBV5-6	TRBJ1-2	CASSPSTPYGYTF
TRBV28	TRBJ2-7	CASSAGTLGSGYEQYF
TRBV28	TRBJ1-2	CASSLQGRTGADGYTF
TRBV7-9	TRBJ2-1	CASSEGTSGRVQFF
TRBV27	TRBJ2-6	CASRRSGSGANVLTF
TRBV18	TRBJ1-1	CASSPVGGGTEAFF
TRBV18	TRBJ1-2	CASSQEVHGYTF
TRBV5-6	TRBJ2-3	CASSLGLVGTDTQYF
TRBV18	TRBJ2-3	CASSPTAGAIQYTQYF
TRBV7-2	TRBJ1-2	CASSLDSNYGYTF
TRBV5-1	TRBJ2-4	CASSSPVLLAKNIQYF
TRBV6-5	TRBJ1-1	CASKSGDNSGTEAFF
TRBV29-1	TRBJ2-3	CSVRLGGSTDTQYF
TRBV5-6	TRBJ2-1	CASSLTFMNEQFF
TRBV14	TRBJ2-5	CASSQAREETQYF
TRBV29-1	TRBJ1-4	CSASTGGVEKLFF
TRBV18	TRBJ1-1	CASSLGGGNTEAFF
TRBV7-9	TRBJ2-3	CASSLEGRPRINLDTQYF
TRBV4-2	TRBJ2-3	CASSQEVKRTQYF
TRBV7-8	TRBJ2-3	CASSQNERPLDTQYF
TRBV5-4	TRBJ2-1	CASSSRSGSSYNEQFF
TRBV5-4	TRBJ2-7	CASSRGRTSNYEQYF
TRBV28	TRBJ2-7	CASIPSTAPYEQYF
TRBV7-7	TRBJ2-5	CASSQTGRETQYF
TRBV7-9	TRBJ2-7	CASSPPSREFEQYF
TRBV10-3	TRBJ1-2	CAISDSSWRGYTF
TRBV19	TRBJ1-1	CASKENRRMNTEAFF
TRBV15	TRBJ2-7	CATSFPRASFYEQYF
TRBV9	TRBJ2-5	CASSVGPQETQYF
TRBV18	TRBJ1-5	CASSQGPPGINQPQHF
TRBV7-2	TRBJ2-7	CASSLLVYEQYF
TRBV5-8	TRBJ2-6	CASSPPVGGANVPTF
TRBV10-3	TRBJ2-1	CAISEGDEQFF
TRBV10-3	TRBJ1-2	CAISESNGQAGVRGYTF
TRBV7-2	TRBJ2-3	CASSLDGNTDTQYF
TRBV6-6	TRBJ1-5	CASKPAPLQPQHF
TRBV5-4	TRBJ1-1	CASSPPGQNTEAFF
TRBV7-3	TRBJ2-1	CASSPGGTYNEQFF
TRBV9	TRBJ2-3	CASSARGRTDTQYF
TRBV11-2	TRBJ1-4	CASREGNRQPKEKLFF
TRBV9	TRBJ1-2	CASSVVGQNYGYTF
TRBV7-3	TRBJ2-5	CASSRGTQETQYF
TRBV6-5	TRBJ1-3	CASSYYPGNTIYF
TRBV5-3	TRBJ2-1	CARSFLSEFF
TRBV18	TRBJ1-2	CASSPPDRPYGYTF
TRBV25-1	TRBJ1-3	CASSEAASGNTIYF
TRBV11-2	TRBJ2-1	CASSFYRGLEFF